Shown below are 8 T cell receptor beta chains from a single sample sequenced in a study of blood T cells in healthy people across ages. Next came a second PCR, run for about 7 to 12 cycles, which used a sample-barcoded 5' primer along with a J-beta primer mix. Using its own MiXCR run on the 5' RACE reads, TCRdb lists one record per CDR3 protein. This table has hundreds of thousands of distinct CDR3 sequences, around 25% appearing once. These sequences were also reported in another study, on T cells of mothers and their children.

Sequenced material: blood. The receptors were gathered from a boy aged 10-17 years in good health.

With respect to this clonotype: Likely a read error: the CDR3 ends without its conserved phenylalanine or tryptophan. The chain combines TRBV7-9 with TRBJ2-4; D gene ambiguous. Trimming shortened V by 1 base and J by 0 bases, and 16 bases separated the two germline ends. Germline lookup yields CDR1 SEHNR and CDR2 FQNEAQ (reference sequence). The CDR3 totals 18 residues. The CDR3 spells CASSLDGSLGVAKNIQYV. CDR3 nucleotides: TGTGCCAGCAGCTTAGATGGCAGCCTGGGCGTAGCCAAAAACATTCAGTACGTC.

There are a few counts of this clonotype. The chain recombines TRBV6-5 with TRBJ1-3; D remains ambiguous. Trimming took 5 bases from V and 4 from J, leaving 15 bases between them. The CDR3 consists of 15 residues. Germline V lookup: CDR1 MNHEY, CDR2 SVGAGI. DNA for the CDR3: TGTGCCAGCAGTCTGCGGCCGACGGGCGGAAACACCATATATTTT. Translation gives CASSLRPTGGNTIYF.

The CDR3 nucleotides read TGTGCCAGCAGCACCGACTCTTACAATGAGCAGTTCTTC. This translates into CASSTDSYNEQFF. The chain joins TRBV28 to TRBJ2-1; D is uncertain. The ends were cut back, 6 bases at V and 4 bases at J, with 10 bases in the middle. The germline CDR1 and CDR2 sequences are MDHEN and SYDVKM. The CDR3 is 13 amino acids.

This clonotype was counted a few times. The CDR3 DNA follows: TGTGCCAGCAGCTCAGGACAGAGAGGGAACACTGAAGCTTTCTTT. It translates to CASSSGQRGNTEAFF. This chain connects TRBV7-9 to TRBJ1-1, with a possible D match to TRBD1 (6 bases). Trimming pared 4 bases from V and 1 base from J, leaving 13 bases between. This CDR3 has 15 residues. Germline CDR1 reads SEHNR; CDR2 reads FQNEAQ (reference sequence).

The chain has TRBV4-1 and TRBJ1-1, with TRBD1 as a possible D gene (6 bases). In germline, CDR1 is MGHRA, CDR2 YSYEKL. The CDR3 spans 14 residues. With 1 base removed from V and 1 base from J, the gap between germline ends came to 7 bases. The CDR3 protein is CASSQVGANTEAFF. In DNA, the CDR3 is TGCGCCAGCAGCCAAGTGGGGGCGAACACTGAAGCTTTCTTT.

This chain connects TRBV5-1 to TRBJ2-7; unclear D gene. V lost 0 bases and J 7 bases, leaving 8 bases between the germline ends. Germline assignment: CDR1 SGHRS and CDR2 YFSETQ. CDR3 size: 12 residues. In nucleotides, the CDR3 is TGCGCCAGCAGCTTGGAATCGCGTGAGCAGTACTTC. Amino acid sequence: CASSLESREQYF.

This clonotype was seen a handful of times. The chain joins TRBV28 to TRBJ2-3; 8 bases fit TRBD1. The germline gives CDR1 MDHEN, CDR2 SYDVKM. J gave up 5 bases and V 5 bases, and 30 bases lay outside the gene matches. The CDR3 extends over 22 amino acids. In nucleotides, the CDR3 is TGTGCCAGCAGTACGCACCGGCGCCAGGGGGCCAGAGGGGGTACGGTTGGAGATACGCAGTATTTT. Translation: CASSTHRRQGARGGTVGDTQYF.

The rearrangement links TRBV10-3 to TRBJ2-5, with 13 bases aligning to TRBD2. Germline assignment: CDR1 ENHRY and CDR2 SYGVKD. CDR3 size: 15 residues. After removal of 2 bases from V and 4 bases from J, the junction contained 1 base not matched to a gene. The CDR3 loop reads CAISEGLAGVETQYF. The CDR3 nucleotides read TGTGCCATCAGTGAGGGACTAGCGGGGGTAGAGACCCAGTACTTC.